Sequencing of this T cell receptor beta chain was carried out in a study of beta chain features in type 1 diabetes. Study in general: When patients were set against healthy donors, age, gender and cell yields were similar. The samples had roughly 110 million sorted cells examined in all.

The CDR3 is 14 amino acids. The germline V and J ends were trimmed by 1 base and 5 bases, with 11 bases remaining between them. CDR1 LNHNV and CDR2 YYDKDF come from the germline V gene (reference sequence). Worth noting for this clone: Its antigen is undetermined.

Findings of the study overall: VDJ junctions from type 1 diabetes patients carried fewer insertions and larger deletions.

The isolated RNA, all of it, was reverse transcribed, so expressed TCRB transcripts were what got sequenced. The table came from immunoSEQ multiplex PCR; TCRdb's copy has only in-frame clones and leaves some out. The sample has 40,000 or so clones, roughly 56% seen once. The origin of this receptor is a woman aged 18 to 35 in good health. This sequence joins TRBV15 and TRBJ1-1; D is uncertain. Sequencing input: Tregs from blood. The CDR3 nucleotides are TGTGCCACCAGCAGAGTAGAGGGATGGACTGAAGCTTTCTTT. Translated: CATSRVEGWTEAFF.